Reported below is one T cell receptor (beta chain). The source of the sample is a study of blood T cell repertoires in COVID-19. In the study overall: The samples span acute and convalescent COVID-19 from the United States, Italy and Spain. Sample material is recorded as cDNA or gDNA derived from T cells, B-cell-depleted T cells, or PBMCs.

Per the authors' pipeline: Nucleated cell number was recorded as an estimate derived from reference gene primer amplification. This table comes from immunoSEQ multiplex PCR, and its TCRdb copy is limited to in-frame clones, with some not included. Clone size and V and J calls were adopted from that table, with D and trimming inferred from the DNA. The table includes 150,000 to 200,000 clones, about 86% detected once. Germline loops: CDR1 DFQATT, CDR2 SNEGSKA (reference sequence). The CDR3 runs 10 residues. Deletions cut 5 bases from V and 5 bases from J, with 6 bases between. Sequencing was done on a sample of peripheral blood. This sequence originates from a man aged 50 to 60 with active or convalescent COVID-19. The chain uses TRBV20-1 and TRBJ2-5, with D hard to call. The CDR3 nucleotides are TGCAGTGCTTACGCGGAGACCCAGTACTTC. Its protein product is CSAYAETQYF.